The 15 T cell receptor beta chains below all came from one sample that was sequenced in a study of beta chain features in type 1 diabetes. The entirety of the isolated RNA underwent reverse transcription, so expressed TCRB transcripts were sequenced. Clones were read by immunoSEQ multiplex PCR, and TCRdb kept only the in-frame ones, dropping some. The sample has fewer than 550,000 clones; 11% are singletons. Material: naive CD4+ T cells from blood. The receptor source for this set is a woman aged 18-29 years in good health.

The chain employs TRBV30 and TRBJ2-5; TRBD1 or TRBD2 may be the D gene (5 bases each). Germline CDR1 and CDR2: GTSNPN and SVGIG (reference sequence). With 1 base removed from V and 2 bases from J, the gap between germline ends came to 14 bases. CDR3 length: 15 residues. CDR3 amino acids: CAWSGGSREQETQYF. DNA for the CDR3: TGTGCCTGGAGTGGTGGGTCCAGGGAGCAAGAGACCCAGTACTTC.

This clone was picked up a small number of times. V gene TRBV5-4 combines with J gene TRBJ2-5; D may correspond to TRBD1 or TRBD2 (5 bases each). Germline V CDR1 and CDR2: SGHNT, YYREEE (reference sequence). Trimming shortened V by 4 bases and J by 4 bases, and 17 bases separated the two germline ends. This CDR3 contains 15 residues. The CDR3 region is CASSPTGTSGETQYF. The CDR3, as DNA: TGTGCCAGCAGCCCGACCGGGACGTCAGGAGAGACCCAGTACTTC.

This clone has only a few counts. The chain couples TRBV5-4 to TRBJ2-3, with unresolved D. CDR1 SGHNT and CDR2 YYREEE come from the germline V gene (reference sequence). The CDR3 runs to 13 residues. V was clipped by 10 bases and J by 0 bases, with 12 bases between them. CDR3: CASSIASTDTQYF. The CDR3 nucleotides read TGTGCCTCTTCTATCGCTAGCACAGATACGCAGTATTTT.

J is TRBJ2-5 and V is TRBV5-1; 8 bases line up with TRBD2. V trimming: 2 bases; J trimming: 2 bases; junction bases outside the gene matches: 8. There are 16 residues in the CDR3. CDR1 and CDR2 (germline): SGHRS, YFSETQ. Written as DNA, the CDR3 is TGCGCCAGCAGCTTAGGACTAGCCAAGGGGCAAGAGACCCAGTACTTC. Translated, it gives CASSLGLAKGQETQYF.

This chain links TRBV2 with TRBJ2-2; D is undetermined. Germline values: CDR1 SNHLY, CDR2 FYNNEI. The germline V and J ends were trimmed by 6 bases and 1 base, with 6 bases remaining between them. The CDR3 length is 13 residues. In DNA, the CDR3 is TGTGCCAGCAGACGGGTGAACACCGGGGAGCTGTTTTTT. Protein: CASRRVNTGELFF.

This clone was observed a few times. The J gene is TRBJ1-2, the V gene TRBV6-1, with D perhaps TRBD1 (6 bases). The CDR3 is 14 amino acids. V lost 5 bases and J 3 bases, leaving 13 bases between the germline ends. Germline V gene lookup returns CDR1 MNHNS and CDR2 SASEGT. The CDR3 loop reads CASSSGGLDYGYTF. The CDR3 DNA reads as TGTGCCAGCAGTTCCGGGGGCTTGGACTATGGCTACACCTTC.

This clone was observed a handful of times. The chain couples TRBV16 to TRBJ2-3; D is uncertain. Germline V gene data show CDR1 as KGHSY and CDR2 as FQNENV. The V end lost 0 bases, the J end lost 3 bases, and 7 bases lay between the germline ends. CDR3 length: 14 residues. CDR3: CASSQSTHTDTQYF. The CDR3 bases are TGTGCCAGCAGCCAATCCACACATACAGATACGCAGTATTTT.

This clone was observed many times. The chain recombines TRBV13 with TRBJ2-1; 8 positions agree with TRBD2. Unmatched junction bases numbered 7, after V lost 10 bases and J lost 2 bases. The CDR3 runs 14 residues. The germline CDR1 and CDR2 sequences are PRHDT and FYEKMQ (reference sequence). This CDR3 is CATLERGTYNEQFF. CDR3 bases: TGTGCCACCCTCGAGCGGGGGACCTACAATGAGCAGTTCTTC.

This clone was counted only a few times. The chain is built from TRBV7-9 and TRBJ2-1; TRBD2 agrees at 7 bases. From germline, CDR1 is SEHNR and CDR2 FQNEAQ (reference sequence). This CDR3 comprises 14 residues. Trimming at V came to 0 bases and at J to 8 bases, leaving 4 bases not matched to a gene. This chain's CDR3 is CASSLARLAYEQFF. The CDR3 nucleotides are TGTGCCAGCAGCTTAGCAAGACTAGCTTATGAGCAGTTCTTC.

The chain links TRBV7-8 to TRBJ1-3, with D tentatively TRBD1 (6 bases). The CDR3 loop spans 18 amino acids. Germline V gives CDR1 SGHVS, CDR2 FQNEAQ. Trimming shortened V by 0 bases and J by 1 base, and 16 bases separated the two germline ends. The CDR3 sequence is CASSLARGPGRSGNTIYF. The CDR3 nucleotides are TGTGCCAGCAGCTTAGCCAGGGGCCCGGGGAGGTCTGGAAACACCATATATTTT.

This clone was picked up one time. The chain uses TRBV19 and TRBJ2-7; D gene unclear. Germline V lookup: CDR1 LNHDA, CDR2 SQIVND (reference sequence). Trimming stripped 3 bases from V and 2 bases from J, with 14 bases between. The CDR3 totals 15 residues. The CDR3 protein is CASSIRVSKTYEQYF. Here the CDR3 DNA reads TGTGCCAGTAGTATCCGGGTATCAAAAACCTACGAGCAGTACTTC.

This clone was recorded a few times. V gene TRBV5-6 combines with J gene TRBJ2-3, with 7 bases that match TRBD1. There are 15 residues in the CDR3. Germline V gene data show CDR1 as SGHDT and CDR2 as YYEEEE. J was trimmed by 3 bases and V by 0 bases; bases with no gene match: 4. DNA for the CDR3: TGTGCCAGCAGCTTGGACACAGGGGTTACAGATACGCAGTATTTT. Encoded protein: CASSLDTGVTDTQYF.

J is TRBJ2-3 and V is TRBV4-1; tentative D call: TRBD1 (5 bases). The germline V and J ends were trimmed by 0 bases and 6 bases, with 13 bases remaining between them. Germline-derived CDR1 and CDR2 are MGHRA and YSYEKL. The CDR3 totals 15 residues. DNA for the CDR3: TGCGCCAGCAGCCAAGAGGCCAGGGCCGGTGATACGCAGTATTTT. Residues: CASSQEARAGDTQYF.

This clone was counted only a few times. The genes are TRBV6-6 and TRBJ2-3, with D uncertain. Trimming stripped 2 bases from V and 0 bases from J, with 9 bases between. CDR3 length equals 15 residues. The germline V gene has CDR1 MNHNY and CDR2 SVGAGI (reference sequence). The CDR3 bases are TGTGCCAGCAGTTACACAGCTGGTAGCACAGATACGCAGTATTTT. This sequence encodes CASSYTAGSTDTQYF.

This clone was observed a handful of times. The rearrangement joins TRBV7-3 to TRBJ1-1; 7 positions agree with TRBD1. The V and J ends lost 5 bases and 0 bases, in that order; junction bases with no gene match: 6. The germline gives CDR1 SGHTA, CDR2 FQGTGA. The CDR3 spans 15 residues. The CDR3: CASSPTGTVNTEAFF. Here the CDR3 DNA reads TGTGCCAGCAGCCCAACCGGGACAGTGAACACTGAAGCTTTCTTT.